One and the same sample provided the 28 T cell receptor beta chains below, sequenced in a study of blood T cell repertoires in COVID-19. Assay: immunoSEQ multiplex PCR; the TCRdb copy retains only in-frame clones and omits some. The table has 150,000 or so clones, approximately 85% seen once. The sequencing input was peripheral blood. Receptors originate from a woman between 45 and 60 years old with COVID-19, enrolled during active disease.

The chain employs TRBV30 and TRBJ2-7; a possible D gene is TRBD2 (6 bases). V lost 0 bases and J lost 4, with 16 bases in between. The CDR3 extends over 15 amino acids. Germline V gives CDR1 GTSNPN, CDR2 SVGIG (reference sequence). CDR3 residues: CAWSVGFAGSYEQYF. DNA for the CDR3: TGTGCCTGGAGTGTAGGGTTCGCGGGATCATACGAGCAGTACTTC.

The chain combines TRBV15 with TRBJ2-3; 8 bases line up with TRBD2. CDR1 is LNHNV and CDR2 is YYDKDF in the germline V gene (reference sequence). The CDR3 runs to 16 residues. V lost 1 base and J lost 4; bases outside the gene matches: 7. Written as DNA, the CDR3 is TGTGCCACCAGCAGAGTTCCGGGACTAGAGGCAGATACGCAGTATTTT. Translation gives CATSRVPGLEADTQYF.

The CDR3 DNA follows: TGTGCCAGCAGCTCCCAACGACAGGGGTTGGCCTACGAGCAGTACTTC. Encoded protein: CASSSQRQGLAYEQYF. The V call is TRBV11-2, the J call TRBJ2-7; 8 bases fit TRBD1. This CDR3 comprises 16 residues. Germline assignment: CDR1 SGHAT and CDR2 FQNNGV. Unmatched junction bases numbered 10, after V lost 4 bases and J lost 2 bases.

Only a few counts were recorded for this clone. The gene calls are TRBV2 and TRBJ1-6, with D perhaps TRBD1 (6 bases). The germline CDR1 and CDR2 sequences are SNHLY and FYNNEI. Trimming stripped 10 bases from V and 7 bases from J, with 20 bases between. The length of the CDR3 is 15 residues. In nucleotides, the CDR3 is TGTGCCACCTCCCTACAGGGTTATGGGAATTCACCCCTCCACTTT. Its translation is CATSLQGYGNSPLHF.

The J gene is TRBJ2-4, the V gene TRBV3-1 (or the pseudogene TRBV3-2); TRBD2 aligns across 7 bases. The CDR3 contains 13 residues. The V gene end was trimmed by 0 bases and the J gene end by 9 bases; junction bases not matched to a gene: 2. CDR1 and CDR2 from the germline V gene are LGHDT and YNNKEL (reference sequence). The CDR3 DNA reads TGTGCCAGCAGCCAAGATGGCGGGAGCATTCAGTACTTC. Amino acid sequence: CASSQDGGSIQYF.

The chain links TRBV12-5 to TRBJ2-3; the match to TRBD2 covers 8 bases. The CDR3 has 17 amino acids. Unmatched junction bases numbered 13, after V lost 4 bases and J lost 4 bases. Germline V CDR1 and CDR2: LGHNT, FRNRAP. CDR3 amino acids: CASGSSAGLVGPDTQYF. The CDR3 DNA follows: TGTGCTAGTGGTTCCTCCGCGGGACTAGTTGGACCAGATACGCAGTATTTT.

V gene TRBV18 combines with J gene TRBJ1-1; 9 bases fit TRBD1. The V gene end was trimmed by 6 bases and the J gene end by 4 bases; junction bases not matched to a gene: 6. Germline V CDR1 and CDR2: KGHSH, LQKENI. CDR3 length equals 14 residues. The CDR3 nucleotides are TGTGCCAGCTCTCTACAGGGGGCGGGCACTGAAGCTTTCTTT. Its translation: CASSLQGAGTEAFF.

The CDR3 bases are TGTGCCAGCAGCACACTGGACAAATCTGGCTACACCTTC. Its translation is CASSTLDKSGYTF. The rearrangement links TRBV7-9 to TRBJ1-2, with a possible D match to TRBD1 (5 bases). CDR3 size: 13 residues. Germline CDR1 SEHNR, CDR2 FQNEAQ (reference sequence). V was pared by 5 bases and J by 7 bases, with 14 bases between.

The chain combines TRBV5-5 with TRBJ2-3; D uncertain. The length of the CDR3 is 15 residues. The V end lost 0 bases, the J end lost 2 bases, and 10 bases lay between the germline ends. CDR1 is SGHKS and CDR2 is YYEKEE in the germline V gene (reference sequence). The CDR3 reads CASSLGSPATDTQYF. CDR3 nucleotides: TGTGCCAGCAGCTTGGGTAGCCCCGCCACAGATACGCAGTATTTT.

J is TRBJ1-4 and V is TRBV7-6; D is ambiguous. This CDR3 has 15 residues. Germline V gene lookup returns CDR1 SGHVS and CDR2 FNYEAQ. V lost 1 base to trimming and J lost 7 bases, with 13 bases between them. The CDR3 bases are TGTGCCAGCAGCTTAGAAGCGGCAGGCTTTGAAAAACTGTTTTTT. It yields the protein CASSLEAAGFEKLFF.

J is TRBJ2-5 and V is TRBV10-3, with 12 bases lining up with TRBD2. The CDR3 runs 14 residues. J lost 5 bases, V lost 7 bases, and 5 bases had no gene match. From germline, CDR1 is ENHRY and CDR2 SYGVKD. The CDR3 sequence is CAIKTSGGGETQYF. The CDR3 DNA is TGTGCCATCAAGACTAGCGGGGGTGGGGAGACCCAGTACTTC.

V gene TRBV11-2 combines with J gene TRBJ2-7; possibly TRBD1 for D (6 bases). Trimming left V 0 bases short and J 2 bases short, with 14 bases between. In germline, CDR1 is SGHAT, CDR2 FQNNGV. The CDR3 runs to 16 residues. CDR3 loop: CASSLDSSWTAYEQYF. In DNA form, the CDR3 reads TGTGCCAGCAGCTTAGATTCCTCTTGGACAGCCTACGAGCAGTACTTC.

This chain links TRBV6-5 with TRBJ2-7; 8 nucleotides line up with TRBD1. The CDR3 is 15 amino acids. The junction had 6 bases not matched to a gene; V was cut back by 2 bases and J by 3 bases. Germline assignment: CDR1 MNHEY and CDR2 SVGAGI. The CDR3 protein is CASSYRGQVFYEQYF. DNA for the CDR3: TGTGCCAGCAGTTACAGGGGACAGGTCTTCTACGAGCAGTACTTC.

This clone was observed a handful of times. The genes are TRBV27 and TRBJ2-1; D is ambiguous. V lost 4 bases, J lost 4 bases, and 8 bases lay in between. The CDR3 consists of 13 residues. Germline assignment: CDR1 MNHEY and CDR2 SMNVEV (reference sequence). In DNA, the CDR3 is TGTGCCAGCAGTTCGACGACTTACAATGAGCAGTTCTTC. Amino acids: CASSSTTYNEQFF.

The J gene is TRBJ1-1, the V gene TRBV2, with 8 bases matching TRBD1. With V trimmed by 9 bases and J by 0 bases, 9 bases remained unmatched. CDR3 length: 15 amino acids. CDR1 is SNHLY and CDR2 is FYNNEI in the germline V gene. CDR3 in DNA: TGTGCCAGGAGGACAGGGCTTGAGATGAACACTGAAGCTTTCTTT. Translating it yields CARRTGLEMNTEAFF.

This rearrangement joins TRBV6-5 to TRBJ2-5; 7 bases are a match to TRBD1. J was trimmed by 3 bases and V by 6 bases; bases with no gene match: 4. CDR1 and CDR2 (germline): MNHEY, SVGAGI. This CDR3 has 13 amino acids. The CDR3 region has the DNA TGTGCCAGCAGCTTGACAGGGAAAGAGACCCAGTACTTC. Its translation is CASSLTGKETQYF.

The V call is TRBV11-3, the J call TRBJ2-7; 7 bases are shared with TRBD1. CDR1 SGHNT and CDR2 YENEEA come from the germline V gene. CDR3 length: 14 amino acids. Unmatched junction bases numbered 10, after V lost 1 base and J lost 10 bases. The CDR3 nucleotides are TGTGCCAGCAGCTTAGGACAGGGAACCCTGGAACAGTACTTC. Its protein is CASSLGQGTLEQYF. Combining the CDR3 with reference TRBV11-3 and TRBJ2-7 gives the whole variable domain EAGVVQSPRYKIIEKKQPVAFWCNPISGHNTLYWYLQNLGQGPELLIRYENEEAVDDSQLPKDRFSAERLKGVDSTLKIQPAELGDSAVYLCASSLGQGTLEQYFGPGTRLTVT.

J is TRBJ2-3 and V is TRBV7-7; 8 bases match TRBD2. CDR1 is SSHAT and CDR2 is FNYEAQ in the germline V gene (reference sequence). This CDR3 comprises 16 residues. V lost 5 bases and J lost 2; bases outside the gene matches: 9. Here the CDR3 DNA reads TGTGCCAGCAGCCCGGGGGGGCGGGGGACCACAGATACGCAGTATTTT. Protein product: CASSPGGRGTTDTQYF. Full variable domain (rest looked up from reference TRBV7-7 and TRBJ2-3): GAGVSQSPRYKVTKRGQDVTLRCDPISSHATLYWYQQALGQGPEFLTYFNYEAQPDKSGLPSDRFSAERPEGSISTLTIQRTEQRDSAMYRCASSPGGRGTTDTQYFGPGTRLTVL.

V is TRBV28 and J is TRBJ2-4; no firm D call. Germline values: CDR1 MDHEN, CDR2 SYDVKM. V lost 5 bases and J lost 0, with 14 bases in between. The CDR3 has 16 residues. CDR3 in amino acids: CASSPATTVAKNIQYF. DNA of the CDR3: TGTGCCAGCAGTCCAGCGACCACGGTAGCCAAAAACATTCAGTACTTC.

The V gene is TRBV10-1, the J gene TRBJ1-1; D call uncertain. CDR1 WNHNN and CDR2 SYGVQD come from the germline V gene (reference sequence). The CDR3 loop spans 17 amino acids. Trimming stripped 0 bases from V and 6 bases from J, with 20 bases between. The CDR3 loop is CASSESRSGRSVAEAFF. CDR3 DNA: TGCGCCAGCAGTGAGTCGAGGTCCGGGAGGTCGGTCGCTGAAGCTTTCTTT.

The V and J genes are TRBV7-6 and TRBJ2-1; TRBD2 matches at 14 bases. CDR1 is SGHVS and CDR2 is FNYEAQ in the germline V gene. The CDR3 extends over 18 amino acids. Trimming at V came to 2 bases and at J to 1 base, leaving 4 bases not matched to a gene. This CDR3 reads CASSLQRTSGGSYNEQFF. The CDR3 nucleotides read TGTGCCAGCAGCTTACAGAGGACTAGCGGGGGGTCCTACAATGAGCAGTTCTTC.

This clone was counted a single time. The J gene is TRBJ2-3, the V gene TRBV27, with 7 nucleotides matching TRBD2. Trimming cost V 7 bases and J 4 bases; bases outside gene matches: 5. CDR3 length: 13 amino acids. Germline loops: CDR1 MNHEY, CDR2 SMNVEV (reference sequence). The CDR3 bases are TGTGCCAGCAAGCCTGGGGGGGCAGATACGCAGTATTTT. As protein: CASKPGGADTQYF.

This chain connects TRBV3-1 (or the pseudogene TRBV3-2) to TRBJ2-5, with D tentatively TRBD2 (6 bases). The CDR3 is 15 residues long. The germline CDR1 and CDR2 sequences are LGHDT and YNNKEL (reference sequence). Trimming removed 4 bases at V and 5 bases at J, with 17 bases between. Here the CDR3 reads CASSPSGVRRETQYF. CDR3 DNA: TGTGCCAGCAGCCCCTCGGGGGTCCGCCGGGAGACCCAGTACTTC.

This rearrangement joins TRBV6-5 to TRBJ1-1, with unresolved D. CDR3 length: 14 amino acids. V was clipped by 6 bases and J by 0 bases, with 11 bases between them. Germline CDR1 MNHEY, CDR2 SVGAGI. The CDR3 protein is CASRYNTVNTEAFF. CDR3 DNA sequence: TGTGCCAGCAGATACAACACAGTGAACACTGAAGCTTTCTTT.

The CDR3 loop reads CASSQEQYYEQYF. The DNA of the CDR3 is TGCGCCAGCAGCCAAGAACAGTACTACGAGCAGTACTTC. The V call is TRBV4-1, the J call TRBJ2-7; D not certain. There are 13 residues in the CDR3. Germline-derived CDR1 and CDR2 are MGHRA and YSYEKL. V was trimmed by 0 bases and J by 3 bases, leaving 6 bases between them.

This chain connects TRBV5-1 to TRBJ2-1; the match to TRBD2 covers 13 bases. From germline, CDR1 is SGHRS and CDR2 YFSETQ. Unmatched junction bases numbered 11, after V lost 0 bases and J lost 8 bases. This CDR3 has 18 residues. The CDR3 DNA sequence: TGCGCCAGCAGCTTGGCCGCATCGACTAGCGGGGGGCCCCATGAGCAGTTCTTC. It specifies CASSLAASTSGGPHEQFF.

This chain joins TRBV25-1 and TRBJ2-7; the D is unclear. Germline assignment: CDR1 MGHDK and CDR2 SYGVNS. The CDR3 loop spans 12 amino acids. Deletions cut 8 bases from V and 9 bases from J, with 17 bases between. This CDR3 reads CASASGPTTQYF. The CDR3 DNA follows: TGTGCCAGCGCCTCGGGTCCTACGACGCAGTACTTC.

The V call is TRBV5-1, the J call TRBJ2-7; tentative D call: TRBD1 (6 bases). Trimming shortened V by 0 bases and J by 6 bases, and 19 bases separated the two germline ends. CDR3 length equals 16 residues. From germline, CDR1 is SGHRS and CDR2 YFSETQ. The CDR3 sequence is CASSLASAGAPVEQYF. Written as DNA, the CDR3 is TGCGCCAGCAGCTTGGCCTCGGCAGGGGCCCCGGTCGAGCAGTACTTC.